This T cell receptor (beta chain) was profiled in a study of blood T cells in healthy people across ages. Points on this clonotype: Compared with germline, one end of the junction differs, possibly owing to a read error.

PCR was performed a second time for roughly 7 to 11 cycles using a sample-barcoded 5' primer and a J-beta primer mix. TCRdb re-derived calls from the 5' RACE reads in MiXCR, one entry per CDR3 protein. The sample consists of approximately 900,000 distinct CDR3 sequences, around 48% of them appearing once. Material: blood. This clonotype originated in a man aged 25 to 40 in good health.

In DNA, the CDR3 is TGTGCCAACAGCTGGGGACAGTCAGAGACCCAGTACTTC. Amino acid sequence: CANSWGQSETQYF. The rearrangement uses TRBV11-1 and TRBJ2-7; TRBD1 aligns across 7 bases. The J call is uncertain, as TRBJ2-5 better fits the DNA end. Germline CDR1 and CDR2: SGHAT and FQDESV (reference sequence). The CDR3 runs 13 residues.